A selection of T cell receptor beta chains follows, all from one sample in a study of blood T cells in healthy people across ages. TCRdb called the 5' RACE reads again in MiXCR, with one record for every CDR3 protein. The repertoire has around 700,000 distinct CDR3 sequences, around 25% of them found once; the top ten carry under 10%. The same specimen was also included in a second study, on T cells of mothers and their children.

Sequenced: blood. The source of these receptors is a boy aged 5-17 years in good health. Each CDR3 is given with its conserved first and last residue. Each record gives: D gene, clone size, J gene, V gene, CDR3 DNA, CDR3 protein. A D gene is named only where the DNA matches it firmly. Some rows have no size entry. The others give once, few or many, or a class for an expanded clone.

TRBD1,.,TRBJ1-1,TRBV7-9,TGTGCCAGCAGCTTGGGACAGGGGGCTGAAGGCACTGAAGCTTTCTTT,CASSLGQGAEGTEAFF
TRBD1,.,TRBJ2-7,TRBV19,TGTGCCAGTAGTCCAACCCAGACAGGGGCCTACGAGCAGTACTTC,CASSPTQTGAYEQYF
.,.,TRBJ1-1,TRBV4-1,TGCGCCAGCAGCTATAATATTCTTGAGGCAATGAACACTGAAGCTTTCTTT,CASSYNILEAMNTEAFF
.,.,TRBJ2-3,TRBV3-1,TGTGCCAGCAGCCAATTTGGGGGCCCTAGCACAGATACGCAGTATTTT,CASSQFGGPSTDTQYF
.,few,TRBJ1-2,TRBV3-1,TGTGCCAGCAGCCAAGAGGGCCGGAGGGGCTACACCTTC,CASSQEGRRGYTF
.,few,TRBJ1-4,TRBV10-3,TGTGCCTCTCGGAGGGTGGTCGCTGAAAAACTGTTTTTT,CASRRVVAEKLFF
TRBD1,few,TRBJ2-5,TRBV3-1,TGTGCCAGCAGCCAAGATTGGGACAGTCAAGAGACCCAGTACTTC,CASSQDWDSQETQYF
.,few,TRBJ2-7,TRBV6-5,TGTGCCGGCAGTTACCTTGGGGGGCCCTTCTACGAGCAGTACTTC,CAGSYLGGPFYEQYF
TRBD1,few,TRBJ2-3,TRBV29-1,TGCAGCGCGAGGACAGGGGGCTTTAGTACAGATACGCAGTATTTT,CSARTGGFSTDTQYF
TRBD2,.,TRBJ2-1,TRBV20-1,TGCAGTGCTAGGCGGACTAGCTCCTACAATGAGCAGTTCTTC,CSARRTSSYNEQFF
.,.,TRBJ1-3,TRBV4-3,TGCGCCAGCAGCCAAGTCGGGGATGGAAACACCATATATTTT,CASSQVGDGNTIYF
TRBD1,.,TRBJ2-7,TRBV29-1,TGCAGCGTTGAAATACCCGGGACAGTGGTCTACGAGCAGTACTTC,CSVEIPGTVVYEQYF
.,.,TRBJ1-2,TRBV12-3/TRBV12-4,TGTGCCAGCAGTCCCCGGGGAAAAGGCTACACCTTC,CASSPRGKGYTF
TRBD1,.,TRBJ2-1,TRBV5-1,TGCGCCAGCAGCTTACGGGTTGCGACAGGGGGTGGGAATGAGCAGTTCTTC,CASSLRVATGGGNEQFF
TRBD1,.,TRBJ2-1,TRBV5-1,TGCGCCAGCAGCTTGCAGGGCGGACAGGGGGTTAATGAGCAGTTCTTC,CASSLQGGQGVNEQFF
TRBD2,many,TRBJ2-5,TRBV7-2,TGTGCCAGCAGCTTGCGGGGGAGGGGAGAGACCCAGTACTTC,CASSLRGRGETQYF
.,.,TRBJ2-1,TRBV19,TGTGCCAGTAGAACAGGATCGCTTTACAATGAGCAGTTCTTC,CASRTGSLYNEQFF
.,.,TRBJ2-5,TRBV29-1,TGCAGCGTTGAAGATGGGCCGGCAAACCCCCGAGACGGAGGGGACGGAGAGACCCAGTACTTC,CSVEDGPANPRDGGDGETQYF
TRBD1,few,TRBJ2-1,TRBV4-1,TGCGCCAGCAGCCAAGATCAGGGGGCGTTGGAGCAGTTCTTC,CASSQDQGALEQFF
.,few,TRBJ1-3,TRBV12-3/TRBV12-4,TGTGCCAGCAGCCCTAGTGCGGCGGGAAACACCATATATTTT,CASSPSAAGNTIYF
.,.,TRBJ2-5,TRBV9,TGTGCCAGCAGCGTCGACGCGAAGACCCAGTACTTC,CASSVDAKTQYF
.,few,TRBJ2-7,TRBV20-1,TGCAGTGCTGCCCCGCCATCAGGGTCACCGATCTACGAGCAGTACTTC,CSAAPPSGSPIYEQYF
TRBD2,few,TRBJ2-1,TRBV7-8,TGTGCCAGCAGCTTAAAGCTAGCGGCCTACAATGAGCAGTTCTTC,CASSLKLAAYNEQFF
.,.,TRBJ1-3,TRBV20-1,TGCAGTGCTAGTCCAGACTCTGGAAACACCATATATTTT,CSASPDSGNTIYF
TRBD2,.,TRBJ2-7,TRBV7-2,TGTGCCAGCAGCTATGGGACTAGCGGTGTGGGGGAGCAGTACTTC,CASSYGTSGVGEQYF
.,.,TRBJ2-7,TRBV7-2,TGTGCCAGCAGCTCCCAACAGGTTTACTACGAGCAGTACTTC,CASSSQQVYYEQYF
.,.,TRBJ2-6,TRBV4-3,TGCGCCAGCAGCCAAGACGGGGAGAGACACTCTGGGGCCAACGTCCTGACTTTC,CASSQDGERHSGANVLTF
.,.,TRBJ2-1,TRBV4-3,TGCGCCAGCAGCCAAGATCCGGGGCACTCCTACAATGAGCAGTTCTTC,CASSQDPGHSYNEQFF
.,.,TRBJ2-5,TRBV20-1,TGCAGTGCAGGGGGTGGTTCTCTAGGGGCCCAGTACTTC,CSAGGGSLGAQYF
.,.,TRBJ2-2,TRBV4-3,TGCGCCAGCAGCCTTTCTCAGGGCTACACCGGGGAGCTGTTTTTT,CASSLSQGYTGELFF
.,.,TRBJ1-5,TRBV7-9,TGTGCCAGCAGCCTTGGGATGTCAGGTCAGCCCCAGCATTTT,CASSLGMSGQPQHF
TRBD2,.,TRBJ2-7,TRBV14,TGTGCCAGCAGCCCCCTAGCGGGGGGGCTGCTCGAGCAGTACTTC,CASSPLAGGLLEQYF
TRBD1,.,TRBJ1-2,TRBV12-3/TRBV12-4,TGTGCCAGCAGTTTAGGGGACAGAGGCTACACCTTC,CASSLGDRGYTF
TRBD1,few,TRBJ2-7,TRBV5-5,TGTGCCAGCAGCAACGGACAGGGGATTTACTACGAGCAGTACTTC,CASSNGQGIYYEQYF
TRBD2,few,TRBJ2-3,TRBV4-3,TGCGCCAGCAGCCAAGAGGGACTAGCGTTAGATACGCAGTATTTT,CASSQEGLALDTQYF
.,few,TRBJ2-5,TRBV20-1,TGCAGTGCTAGGACGTTTGGGGACCCGGGGCGAGAGACCCAGTACTTC,CSARTFGDPGRETQYF
.,few,TRBJ2-7,TRBV6-4,TGTGCCAGCAGCCCTCCCCGGGCGAACCCCTACGAGCAGTACTTC,CASSPPRANPYEQYF
.,many,TRBJ1-1,TRBV20-1,TGCAGTGCTGGCGGGGGGACCACTGAAGCTTTCTTT,CSAGGGTTEAFF
TRBD2,.,TRBJ2-7,TRBV6-5,TGTGCCAGCAGTAGGGCTAGCGGAGCCACCTACGAGCAGTACTTC,CASSRASGATYEQYF
TRBD1,many,TRBJ2-5,TRBV29-1,TGCAGCGTCGACACAGGGGTACAAGAGACCCAGTACTTC,CSVDTGVQETQYF
.,.,TRBJ2-5,TRBV3-1,TGTGCCAGCAGCCAAGCGGGCGGCGGGACCCAGTACTTC,CASSQAGGGTQYF
TRBD1,many,TRBJ1-2,TRBV28,TGTGCCAGCAGACTAAGTGGACAGGATGGCTACACCTTC,CASRLSGQDGYTF
.,few,TRBJ2-1,TRBV29-1,TGCAGCGTACAAACAGACAATGAGCAGTTCTTC,CSVQTDNEQFF
.,.,TRBJ2-1,TRBV10-3,TGTGCCATCCTACAGAACAATGAGCAGTTCTTC,CAILQNNEQFF
TRBD2,.,TRBJ2-3,TRBV27,TGTGCCAGCAGTTTACCGGGACTAGCGGCAACAGATACGCAGTATTTT,CASSLPGLAATDTQYF
TRBD1,few,TRBJ2-3,TRBV7-2,TGTGCCAGCAGCTTGCGACAGGGAGCGGCAGATACGCAGTATTTT,CASSLRQGAADTQYF
TRBD1,.,TRBJ1-5,TRBV2,TGTGCCAGCAGTGATCGAGCAGGGGGCGTAGATAATCAGCCCCAGCATTTT,CASSDRAGGVDNQPQHF
.,few,TRBJ1-1,TRBV29-1,TGCAGCGTTGGTTGGGGGGCGAGCACTGAAGCTTTCTTT,CSVGWGASTEAFF
.,few,TRBJ2-5,TRBV4-3,TGCGCCAGCAGCCAAGAGCCAGGGTGGAAGACCCAGTACTTC,CASSQEPGWKTQYF
TRBD2,.,TRBJ2-5,TRBV9,TGTGCCAGCAGCGTACCCCCGGGGGGGCAAGAGACCCAGTACTTC,CASSVPPGGQETQYF
.,.,TRBJ2-3,TRBV20-1,TGCAGTGCTAAGGTGTGGGACACTGCAGATACGCAGTATTTT,CSAKVWDTADTQYF
.,few,TRBJ2-7,TRBV4-1,TGCGCCAGCAGCCATTCCGCCGGACAGTCCTACGAGCAGTACTTC,CASSHSAGQSYEQYF
.,.,TRBJ1-2,TRBV29-1,TGCAGCGCCGCAGAAGGCTATGGCTACACCTTC,CSAAEGYGYTF
.,few,TRBJ2-1,TRBV28,TGTGCCAGCAGCTCCTTACCTCGGACCCGCTCCTACAATGAGCAGTTCTTC,CASSSLPRTRSYNEQFF
TRBD2,.,TRBJ2-1,TRBV24-1,TGTGCCACCAGCCCCGGGACTAACAGAGGTGATGAGCAGTTCTTC,CATSPGTNRGDEQFF